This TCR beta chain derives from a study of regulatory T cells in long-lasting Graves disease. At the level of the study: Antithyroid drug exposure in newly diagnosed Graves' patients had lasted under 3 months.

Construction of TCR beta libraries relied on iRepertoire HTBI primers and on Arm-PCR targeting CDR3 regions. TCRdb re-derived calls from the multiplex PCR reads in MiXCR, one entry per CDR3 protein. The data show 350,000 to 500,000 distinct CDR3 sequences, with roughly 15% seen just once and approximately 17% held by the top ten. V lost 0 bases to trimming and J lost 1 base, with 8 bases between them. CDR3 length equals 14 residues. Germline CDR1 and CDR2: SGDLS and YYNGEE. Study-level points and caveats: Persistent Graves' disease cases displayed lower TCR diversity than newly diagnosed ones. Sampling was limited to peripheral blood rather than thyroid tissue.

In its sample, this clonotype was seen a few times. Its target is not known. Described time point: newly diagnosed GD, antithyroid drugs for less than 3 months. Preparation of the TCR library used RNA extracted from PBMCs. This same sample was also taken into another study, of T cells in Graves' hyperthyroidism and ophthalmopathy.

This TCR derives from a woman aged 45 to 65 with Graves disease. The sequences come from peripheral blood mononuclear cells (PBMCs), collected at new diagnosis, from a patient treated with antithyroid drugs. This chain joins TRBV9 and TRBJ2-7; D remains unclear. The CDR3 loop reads CASSVEGGSYEQYF. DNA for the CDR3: TGTGCCAGCAGCGTAGAAGGCGGATCCTACGAGCAGTACTTC.